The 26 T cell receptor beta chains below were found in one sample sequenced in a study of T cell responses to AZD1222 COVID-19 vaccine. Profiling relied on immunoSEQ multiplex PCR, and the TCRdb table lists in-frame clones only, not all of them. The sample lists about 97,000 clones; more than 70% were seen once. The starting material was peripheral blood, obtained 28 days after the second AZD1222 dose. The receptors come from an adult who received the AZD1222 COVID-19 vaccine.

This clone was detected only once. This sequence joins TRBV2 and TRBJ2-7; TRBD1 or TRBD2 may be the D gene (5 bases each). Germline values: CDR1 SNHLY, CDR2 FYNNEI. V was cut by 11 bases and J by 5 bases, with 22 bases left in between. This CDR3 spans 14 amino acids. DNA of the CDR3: TGTGCCGGCGCTGCAACAGTTAGGGACCACGAGCAGTACTTC. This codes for CAGAATVRDHEQYF.

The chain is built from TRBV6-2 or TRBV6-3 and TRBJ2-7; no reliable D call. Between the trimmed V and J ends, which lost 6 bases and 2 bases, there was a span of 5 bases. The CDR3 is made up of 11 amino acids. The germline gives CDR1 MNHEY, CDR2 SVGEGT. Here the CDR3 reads CASSQTYEQYF. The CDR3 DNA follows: TGTGCCAGCAGCCAGACCTACGAGCAGTACTTC.

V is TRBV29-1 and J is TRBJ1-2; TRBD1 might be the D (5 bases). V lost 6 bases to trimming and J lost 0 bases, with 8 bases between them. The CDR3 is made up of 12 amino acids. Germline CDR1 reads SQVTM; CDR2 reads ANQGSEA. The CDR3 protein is CSVGTTNYGYTF. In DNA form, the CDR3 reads TGCAGCGTCGGGACCACTAACTATGGCTACACCTTC.

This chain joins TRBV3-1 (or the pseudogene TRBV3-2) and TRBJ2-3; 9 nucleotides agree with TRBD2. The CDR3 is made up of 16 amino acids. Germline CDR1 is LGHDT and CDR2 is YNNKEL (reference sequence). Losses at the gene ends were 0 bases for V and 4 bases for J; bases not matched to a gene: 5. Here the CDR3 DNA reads TGTGCCAGCAGCCAAGAAGGTTCTAGCGGGGCAGATACGCAGTATTTT. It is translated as CASSQEGSSGADTQYF.

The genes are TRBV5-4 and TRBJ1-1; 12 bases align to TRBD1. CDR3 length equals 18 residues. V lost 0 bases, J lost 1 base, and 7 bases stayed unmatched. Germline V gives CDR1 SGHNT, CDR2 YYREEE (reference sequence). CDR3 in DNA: TGTGCCAGCAGCTTGGGATTGGGACAGGGGGCTGCGAACACTGAAGCTTTCTTT. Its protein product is CASSLGLGQGAANTEAFF.

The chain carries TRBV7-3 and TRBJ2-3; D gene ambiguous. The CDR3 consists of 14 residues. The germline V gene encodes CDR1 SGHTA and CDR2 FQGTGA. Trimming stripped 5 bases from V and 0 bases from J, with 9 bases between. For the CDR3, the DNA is TGTGCCAGCAGCAGGGCAACTAGCACAGATACGCAGTATTTT. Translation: CASSRATSTDTQYF. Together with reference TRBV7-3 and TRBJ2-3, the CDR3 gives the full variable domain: GAGVSQTPSNKVTEKGKYVELRCDPISGHTALYWYRQSLGQGPEFLIYFQGTGAADDSGLPNDRFFAVRPEGSVSTLKIQRTERGDSAVYLCASSRATSTDTQYFGPGTRLTVL.

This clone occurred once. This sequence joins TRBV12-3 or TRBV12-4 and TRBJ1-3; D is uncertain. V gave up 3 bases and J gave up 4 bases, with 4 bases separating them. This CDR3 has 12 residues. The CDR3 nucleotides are TGTGCCAGCAGTTTCAGAGGAAACACCATATATTTT. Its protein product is CASSFRGNTIYF.

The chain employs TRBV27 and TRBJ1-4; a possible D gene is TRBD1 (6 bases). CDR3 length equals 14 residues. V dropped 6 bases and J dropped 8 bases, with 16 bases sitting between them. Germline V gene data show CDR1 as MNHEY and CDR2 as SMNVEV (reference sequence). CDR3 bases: TGTGCCAGCAGCACCGGGACAAGCATCGAAAAACTGTTTTTT. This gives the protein CASSTGTSIEKLFF. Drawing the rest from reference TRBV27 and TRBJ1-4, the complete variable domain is EAQVTQNPRYLITVTGKKLTVTCSQNMNHEYMSWYRQDPGLGLRQIYYSMNVEVTDKGDVPEGYKVSRKEKRNFPLILESPSPNQTSLYFCASSTGTSIEKLFFGSGTQLSVL.

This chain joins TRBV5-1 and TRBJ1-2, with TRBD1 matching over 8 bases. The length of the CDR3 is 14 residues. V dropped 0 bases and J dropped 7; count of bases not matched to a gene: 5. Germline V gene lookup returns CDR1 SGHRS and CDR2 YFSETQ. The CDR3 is CASSLVPGGSGYTF. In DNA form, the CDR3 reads TGCGCCAGCAGCTTGGTCCCAGGGGGCAGTGGCTACACCTTC.

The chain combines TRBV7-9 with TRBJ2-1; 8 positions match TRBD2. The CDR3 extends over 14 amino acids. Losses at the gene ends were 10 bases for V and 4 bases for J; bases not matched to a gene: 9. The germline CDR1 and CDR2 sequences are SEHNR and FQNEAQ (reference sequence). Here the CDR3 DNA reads TGTGCCACCGAAAGCGGGAGCAGTTACAATGAGCAGTTCTTC. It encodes CATESGSSYNEQFF. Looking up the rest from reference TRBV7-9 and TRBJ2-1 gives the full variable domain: DTGVSQNPRHKITKRGQNVTFRCDPISEHNRLYWYRQTLGQGPEFLTYFQNEAQLEKSRLLSDRFSAERPKGSFSTLEIQRTEQGDSAMYLCATESGSSYNEQFFGPGTRLTVL.

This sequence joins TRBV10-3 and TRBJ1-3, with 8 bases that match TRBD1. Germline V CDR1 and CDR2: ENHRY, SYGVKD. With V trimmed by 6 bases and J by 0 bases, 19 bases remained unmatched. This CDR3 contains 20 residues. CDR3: CAISDSPGRQGAISGNTIYF. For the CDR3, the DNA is TGTGCCATCAGCGACAGCCCCGGGAGGCAGGGGGCCATCTCTGGAAACACCATATATTTT.

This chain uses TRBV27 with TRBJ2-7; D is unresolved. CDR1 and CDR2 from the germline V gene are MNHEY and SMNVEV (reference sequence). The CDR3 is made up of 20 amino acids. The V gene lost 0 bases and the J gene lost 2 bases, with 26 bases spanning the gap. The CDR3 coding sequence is TGTGCCAGCAGTTTATCCACAGTGTCGCGCGAACCTTCCTATCCCTACGAGCAGTACTTC. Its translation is CASSLSTVSREPSYPYEQYF.

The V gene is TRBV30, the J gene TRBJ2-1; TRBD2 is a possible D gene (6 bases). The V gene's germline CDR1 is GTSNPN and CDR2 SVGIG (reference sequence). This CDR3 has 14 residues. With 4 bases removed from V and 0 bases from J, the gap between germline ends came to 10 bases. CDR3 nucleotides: TGTGCCTGGACTCTGGGGGGCTCCTACAATGAGCAGTTCTTC. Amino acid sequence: CAWTLGGSYNEQFF.

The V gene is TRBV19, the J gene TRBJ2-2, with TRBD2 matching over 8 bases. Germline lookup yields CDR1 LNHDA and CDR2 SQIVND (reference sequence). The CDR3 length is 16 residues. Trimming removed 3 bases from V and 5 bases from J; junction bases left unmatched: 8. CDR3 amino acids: CASSIRSGGPTGELFF. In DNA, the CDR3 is TGTGCCAGTAGTATTAGGAGCGGGGGACCGACCGGGGAGCTGTTTTTT.

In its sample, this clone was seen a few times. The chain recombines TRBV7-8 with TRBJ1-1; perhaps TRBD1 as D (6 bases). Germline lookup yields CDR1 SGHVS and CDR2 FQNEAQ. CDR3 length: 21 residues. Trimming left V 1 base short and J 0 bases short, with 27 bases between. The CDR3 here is CASSLGQQGLNLFNMNTEAFF. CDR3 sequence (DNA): TGTGCCAGCAGCTTAGGACAACAGGGCTTGAACCTTTTCAACATGAACACTGAAGCTTTCTTT.

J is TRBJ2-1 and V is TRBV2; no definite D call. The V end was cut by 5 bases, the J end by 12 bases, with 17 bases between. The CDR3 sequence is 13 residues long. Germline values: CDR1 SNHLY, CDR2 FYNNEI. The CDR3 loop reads CASSPGMGYGQFF. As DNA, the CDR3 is TGTGCCAGCAGTCCCGGCATGGGGTATGGGCAGTTCTTC.

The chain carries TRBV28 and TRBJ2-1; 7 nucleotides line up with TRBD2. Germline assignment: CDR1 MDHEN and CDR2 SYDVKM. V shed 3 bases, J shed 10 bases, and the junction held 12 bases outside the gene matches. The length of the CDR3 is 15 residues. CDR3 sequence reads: CASSLGTTNQDEQFF. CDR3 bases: TGTGCCAGCAGTTTGGGGACTACTAATCAGGACGAGCAGTTCTTC. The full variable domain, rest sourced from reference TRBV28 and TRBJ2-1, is DVKVTQSSRYLVKRTGEKVFLECVQDMDHENMFWYRQDPGLGLRLIYFSYDVKMKEKGDIPEGYSVSREKKERFSLILESASTNQTSMYLCASSLGTTNQDEQFFGPGTRLTVL.

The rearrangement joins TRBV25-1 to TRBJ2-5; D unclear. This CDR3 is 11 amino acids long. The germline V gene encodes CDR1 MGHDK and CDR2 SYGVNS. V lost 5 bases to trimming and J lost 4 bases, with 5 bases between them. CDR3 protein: CASSLRETQYF. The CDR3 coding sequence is TGTGCCAGCAGTCTTCGAGAGACCCAGTACTTC.

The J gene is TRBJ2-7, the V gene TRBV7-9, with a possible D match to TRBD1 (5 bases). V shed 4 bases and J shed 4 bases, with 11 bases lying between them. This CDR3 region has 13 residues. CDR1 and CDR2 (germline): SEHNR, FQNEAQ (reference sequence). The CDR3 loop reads CASSSGSAYEQYF. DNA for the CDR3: TGTGCCAGCAGCTCAGGGTCAGCTTACGAGCAGTACTTC.

CDR3 DNA: TGTGCCAGCAGCTTAACGGCAATAGCGAGGCAGTACTTC. Its protein product is CASSLTAIARQYF. J is TRBJ2-7 and V is TRBV13; D might be TRBD2 (5 bases). Trimming cost V 2 bases and J 9 bases, with 14 bases left between them. Germline V lookup: CDR1 PRHDT, CDR2 FYEKMQ (reference sequence). This CDR3 region has 13 residues.

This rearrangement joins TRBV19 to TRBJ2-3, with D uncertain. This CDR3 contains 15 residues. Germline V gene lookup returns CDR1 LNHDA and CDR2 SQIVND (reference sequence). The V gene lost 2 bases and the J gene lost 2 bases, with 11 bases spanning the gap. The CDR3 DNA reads TGTGCCAGTAGTATATTGGCGGCCCCCACAGATACGCAGTATTTT. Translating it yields CASSILAAPTDTQYF.

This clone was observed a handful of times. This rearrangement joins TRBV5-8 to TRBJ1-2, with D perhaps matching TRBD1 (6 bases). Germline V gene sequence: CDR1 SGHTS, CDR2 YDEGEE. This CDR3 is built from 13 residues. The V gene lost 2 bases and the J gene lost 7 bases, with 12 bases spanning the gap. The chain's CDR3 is CASSFIRGGGYTF. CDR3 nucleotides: TGTGCCAGCAGCTTTATCAGGGGCGGTGGCTACACCTTC.

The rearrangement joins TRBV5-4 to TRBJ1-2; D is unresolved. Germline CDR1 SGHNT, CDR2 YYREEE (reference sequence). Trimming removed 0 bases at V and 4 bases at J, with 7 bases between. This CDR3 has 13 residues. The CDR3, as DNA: TGTGCCAGCAGCTTGGCTGCCACCTATGGCTACACCTTC. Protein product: CASSLAATYGYTF.

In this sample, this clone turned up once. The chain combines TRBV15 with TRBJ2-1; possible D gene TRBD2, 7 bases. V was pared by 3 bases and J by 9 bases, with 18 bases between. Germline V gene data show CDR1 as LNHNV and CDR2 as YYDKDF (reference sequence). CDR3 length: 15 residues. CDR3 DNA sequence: TGTGCCACCAGCAGGTTCGGAAGGGGAGGGGGTGAGCAGTTCTTC. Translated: CATSRFGRGGGEQFF.

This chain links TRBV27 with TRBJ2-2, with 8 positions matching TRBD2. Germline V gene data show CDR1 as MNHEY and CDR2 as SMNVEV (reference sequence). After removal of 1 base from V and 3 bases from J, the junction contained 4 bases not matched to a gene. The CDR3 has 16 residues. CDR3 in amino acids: CASSLYRGGYTGELFF. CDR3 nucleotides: TGTGCCAGCAGTTTATACCGGGGGGGGTACACCGGGGAGCTGTTTTTT.

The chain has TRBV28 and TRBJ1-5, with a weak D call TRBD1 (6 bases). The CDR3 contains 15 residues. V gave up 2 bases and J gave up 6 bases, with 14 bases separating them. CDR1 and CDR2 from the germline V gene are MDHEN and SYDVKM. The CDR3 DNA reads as TGTGCCAGCAGTTTAACGGGGGCCGAGGCTCAGCCCCAGCATTTT. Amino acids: CASSLTGAEAQPQHF. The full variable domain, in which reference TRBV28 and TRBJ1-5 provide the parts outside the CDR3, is DVKVTQSSRYLVKRTGEKVFLECVQDMDHENMFWYRQDPGLGLRLIYFSYDVKMKEKGDIPEGYSVSREKKERFSLILESASTNQTSMYLCASSLTGAEAQPQHFGDGTRLSIL.